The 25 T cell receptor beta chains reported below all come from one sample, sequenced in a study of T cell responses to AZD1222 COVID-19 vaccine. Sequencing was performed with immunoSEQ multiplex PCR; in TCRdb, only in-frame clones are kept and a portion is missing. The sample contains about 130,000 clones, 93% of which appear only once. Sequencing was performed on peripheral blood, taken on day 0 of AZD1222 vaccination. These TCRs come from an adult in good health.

CDR3 nucleotides: TGCGCCAGCAGCTTGGATAGGGAGGGGGAAAAACTGTTTTTT. Protein product: CASSLDREGEKLFF. The gene calls are TRBV5-1 and TRBJ1-4, with D possibly being TRBD1 (5 bases). The CDR3 covers 14 residues. CDR1 and CDR2 from the germline V gene are SGHRS and YFSETQ. Between the trimmed V and J ends, which lost 0 bases and 8 bases, there was a span of 11 bases.

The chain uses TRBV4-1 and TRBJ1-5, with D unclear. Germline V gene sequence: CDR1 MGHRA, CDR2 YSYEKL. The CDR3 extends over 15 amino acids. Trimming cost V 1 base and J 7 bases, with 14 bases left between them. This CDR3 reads CASSQVPGPAQPQHF. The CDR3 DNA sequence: TGCGCCAGCAGCCAAGTTCCCGGGCCGGCCCAGCCCCAGCATTTT.

CDR3 sequence (DNA): TGTGCCAGCAGCCAAGATGCGGGGGCTCGGACTGAAGCTTTCTTT. It encodes CASSQDAGARTEAFF. J is TRBJ1-1 and V is TRBV3-1 (or the pseudogene TRBV3-2); a weak D match, TRBD1 (6 bases). With 0 bases removed from V and 5 bases from J, the gap between germline ends came to 13 bases. Germline assignment: CDR1 LGHDT and CDR2 YNNKEL (reference sequence). The CDR3 is 15 residues long.

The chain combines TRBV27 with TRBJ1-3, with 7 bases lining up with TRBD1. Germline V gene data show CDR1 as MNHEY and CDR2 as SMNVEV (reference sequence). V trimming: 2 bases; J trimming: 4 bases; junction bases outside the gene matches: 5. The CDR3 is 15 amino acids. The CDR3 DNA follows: TGTGCCAGCAGTTTAACAGGGGTACACGGAAACACCATATATTTT. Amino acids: CASSLTGVHGNTIYF.

CDR3 sequence reads: CASSHTGTGPYEQYF. DNA of the CDR3: TGCGCCAGCAGCCATACCGGGACAGGTCCCTACGAGCAGTACTTC. The rearrangement links TRBV4-1 to TRBJ2-7; 8 positions match TRBD1. V dropped 3 bases and J dropped 2; count of bases not matched to a gene: 6. The CDR3 is 15 amino acids. Germline CDR1 and CDR2: MGHRA and YSYEKL.

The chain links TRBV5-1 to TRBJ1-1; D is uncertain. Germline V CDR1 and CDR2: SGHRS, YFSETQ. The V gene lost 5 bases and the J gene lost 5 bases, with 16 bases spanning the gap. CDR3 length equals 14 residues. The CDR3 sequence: CASRGRPSRTEAFF. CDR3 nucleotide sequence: TGCGCCAGCAGAGGCAGACCGAGTAGGACTGAAGCTTTCTTT.

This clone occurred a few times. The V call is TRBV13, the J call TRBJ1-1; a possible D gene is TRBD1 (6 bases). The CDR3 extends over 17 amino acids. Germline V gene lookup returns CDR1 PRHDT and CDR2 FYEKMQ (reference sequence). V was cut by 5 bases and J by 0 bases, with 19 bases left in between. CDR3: CASSPEGQGWMNTEAFF. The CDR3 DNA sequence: TGTGCCAGCAGCCCCGAGGGCCAGGGGTGGATGAACACTGAAGCTTTCTTT.

CDR3 in amino acids: CASSMDKGTEAFF. The CDR3 DNA reads as TGTGCCAGTAGTATGGACAAAGGCACTGAAGCTTTCTTT. The chain combines TRBV19 with TRBJ1-1, with a possible D match to TRBD1 (5 bases). The ends were cut back, 3 bases at V and 4 bases at J, with 9 bases in the middle. Germline lookup yields CDR1 LNHDA and CDR2 SQIVND (reference sequence). This CDR3 is built from 13 residues.

For the CDR3, the DNA is TGTGCCAGCACCTTGGGGGGGTTAGAGACCCAGTACTTC. This sequence encodes CASTLGGLETQYF. This sequence joins TRBV12-3 or TRBV12-4 and TRBJ2-5; 7 positions match TRBD2. The V gene end was trimmed by 7 bases and the J gene end by 4 bases; junction bases not matched to a gene: 6. The CDR3 is 13 amino acids.

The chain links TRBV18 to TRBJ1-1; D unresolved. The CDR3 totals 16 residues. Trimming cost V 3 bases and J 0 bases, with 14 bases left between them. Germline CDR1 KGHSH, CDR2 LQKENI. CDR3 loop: CASSPRGRTLNTEAFF. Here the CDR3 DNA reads TGTGCCAGCTCACCCCGCGGGCGGACCTTGAACACTGAAGCTTTCTTT.

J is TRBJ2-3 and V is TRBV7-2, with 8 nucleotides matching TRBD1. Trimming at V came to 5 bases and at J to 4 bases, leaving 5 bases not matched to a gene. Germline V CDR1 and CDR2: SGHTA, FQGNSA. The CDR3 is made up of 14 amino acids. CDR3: CASSQQGGSDTQYF. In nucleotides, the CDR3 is TGTGCCAGCAGCCAACAGGGGGGTTCAGATACGCAGTATTTT.

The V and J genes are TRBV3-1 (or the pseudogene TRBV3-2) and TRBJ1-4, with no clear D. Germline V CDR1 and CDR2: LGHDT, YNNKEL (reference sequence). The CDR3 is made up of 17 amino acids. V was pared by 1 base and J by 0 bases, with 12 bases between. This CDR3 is CASSQGGSAATNEKLFF. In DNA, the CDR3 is TGTGCCAGCAGCCAAGGAGGGTCTGCTGCAACTAATGAAAAACTGTTTTTT.

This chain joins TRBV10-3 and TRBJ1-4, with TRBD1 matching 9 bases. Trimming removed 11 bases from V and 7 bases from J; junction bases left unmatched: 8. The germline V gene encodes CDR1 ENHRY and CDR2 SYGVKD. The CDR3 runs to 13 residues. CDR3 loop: CASAGTGIEKLFF. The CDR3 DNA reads TGTGCCTCCGCCGGGACAGGGATTGAAAAACTGTTTTTT.

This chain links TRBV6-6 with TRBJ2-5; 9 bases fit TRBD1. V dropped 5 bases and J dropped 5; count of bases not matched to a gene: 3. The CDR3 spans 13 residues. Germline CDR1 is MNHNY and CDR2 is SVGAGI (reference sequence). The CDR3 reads CASSPGTGETQYF. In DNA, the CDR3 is TGTGCCAGCAGTCCCGGGACAGGGGAGACCCAGTACTTC.

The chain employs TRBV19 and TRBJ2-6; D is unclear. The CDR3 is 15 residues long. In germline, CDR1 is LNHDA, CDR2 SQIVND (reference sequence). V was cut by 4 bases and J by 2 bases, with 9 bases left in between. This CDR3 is CASSTPRPGANVLTF. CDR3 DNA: TGTGCCAGTAGTACCCCAAGACCTGGGGCCAACGTCCTGACTTTC. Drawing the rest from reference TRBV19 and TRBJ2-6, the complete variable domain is DGGITQSPKYLFRKEGQNVTLSCEQNLNHDAMYWYRQDPGQGLRLIYYSQIVNDFQKGDIAEGYSVSREKKESFPLTVTSAQKNPTAFYLCASSTPRPGANVLTFGAGSRLTVL.

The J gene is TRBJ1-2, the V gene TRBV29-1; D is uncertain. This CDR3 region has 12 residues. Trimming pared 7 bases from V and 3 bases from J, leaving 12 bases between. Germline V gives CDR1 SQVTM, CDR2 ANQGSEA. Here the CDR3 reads CSALTGDYGYTF. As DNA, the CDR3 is TGCAGCGCCCTGACTGGTGACTATGGCTACACCTTC. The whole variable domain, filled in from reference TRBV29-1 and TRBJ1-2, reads SAVISQKPSRDICQRGTSLTIQCQVDSQVTMMFWYRQQPGQSLTLIATANQGSEATYESGFVIDKFPISRPNLTFSTLTVSNMSPEDSSIYLCSALTGDYGYTFGSGTRLTVV.

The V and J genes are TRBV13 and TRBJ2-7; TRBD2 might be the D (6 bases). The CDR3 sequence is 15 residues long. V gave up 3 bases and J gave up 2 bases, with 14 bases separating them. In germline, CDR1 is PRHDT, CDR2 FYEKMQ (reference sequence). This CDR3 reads CASSFYGGAPYEQYF. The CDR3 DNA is TGTGCCAGCAGCTTTTACGGCGGGGCGCCCTACGAGCAGTACTTC.

The chain's CDR3 is CASSLLEDTEAFF. CDR3 bases: TGTGCCAGCAGTTTACTCGAGGACACTGAAGCTTTCTTT. This rearrangement joins TRBV27 to TRBJ1-1; D not resolved. CDR3 size: 13 residues. V was cut by 2 bases and J by 3 bases, with 7 bases left in between. Germline V gene data show CDR1 as MNHEY and CDR2 as SMNVEV (reference sequence).

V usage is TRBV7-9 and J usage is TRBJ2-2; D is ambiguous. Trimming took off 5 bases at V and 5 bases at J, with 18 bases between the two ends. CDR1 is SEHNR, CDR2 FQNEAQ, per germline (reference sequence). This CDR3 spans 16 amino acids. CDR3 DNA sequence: TGTGCCAGCAGCCGCTCTCCAGAGATGGGGACCGGGGAGCTGTTTTTT. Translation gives CASSRSPEMGTGELFF.

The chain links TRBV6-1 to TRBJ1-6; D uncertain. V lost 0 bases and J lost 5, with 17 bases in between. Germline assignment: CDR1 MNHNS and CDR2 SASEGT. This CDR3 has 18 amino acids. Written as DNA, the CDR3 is TGTGCCAGCAGTGAAGCGCTCTATAACCCCCTTGATAATTCACCCCTCCACTTT. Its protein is CASSEALYNPLDNSPLHF.

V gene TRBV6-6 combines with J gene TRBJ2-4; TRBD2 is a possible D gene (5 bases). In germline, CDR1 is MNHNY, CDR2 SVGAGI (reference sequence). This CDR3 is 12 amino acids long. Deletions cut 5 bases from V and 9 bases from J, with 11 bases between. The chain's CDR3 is CASSDGVFIQYF. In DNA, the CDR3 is TGTGCCAGCAGTGACGGGGTGTTCATTCAGTACTTC.

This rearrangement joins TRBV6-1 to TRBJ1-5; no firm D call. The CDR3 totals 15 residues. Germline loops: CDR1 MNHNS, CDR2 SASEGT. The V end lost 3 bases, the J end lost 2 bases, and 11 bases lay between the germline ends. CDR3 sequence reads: CASSDSGVGNQPQHF. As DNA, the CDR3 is TGTGCCAGCAGTGATTCGGGTGTTGGCAATCAGCCCCAGCATTTT.

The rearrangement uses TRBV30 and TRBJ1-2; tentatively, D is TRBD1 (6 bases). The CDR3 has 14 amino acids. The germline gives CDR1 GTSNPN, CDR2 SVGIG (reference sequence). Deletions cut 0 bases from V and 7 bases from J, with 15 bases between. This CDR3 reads CAWSVTGFLGGYTF. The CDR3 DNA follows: TGTGCCTGGAGTGTGACAGGCTTTCTGGGTGGCTACACCTTC.

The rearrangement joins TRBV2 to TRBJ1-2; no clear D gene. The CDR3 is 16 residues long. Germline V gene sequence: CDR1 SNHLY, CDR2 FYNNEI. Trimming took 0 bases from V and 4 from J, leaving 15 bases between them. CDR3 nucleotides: TGTGCCAGCAGTGAAGCCGGGGAGGATCTGGGCTATGGCTACACCTTC. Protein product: CASSEAGEDLGYGYTF.

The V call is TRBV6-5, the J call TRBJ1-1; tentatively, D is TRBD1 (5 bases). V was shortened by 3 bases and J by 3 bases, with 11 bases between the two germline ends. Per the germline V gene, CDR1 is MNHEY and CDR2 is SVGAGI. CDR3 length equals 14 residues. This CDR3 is CASSYRAQDTEAFF. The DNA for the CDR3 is TGTGCCAGCAGTTATAGGGCACAGGACACTGAAGCTTTCTTT.